This TCR beta chain appears in the sequencing data of a study of Ad26.COV2.S vaccination and SARS-CoV-2 variants. Findings of the study overall: The analyses of TCR breadth and depth may have understated the size of total T cell responses.

V lost 4 bases to trimming and J lost 3 bases, with 13 bases between them. The CDR3 consists of 15 residues. Germline assignment: CDR1 LGHDT and CDR2 YNNKEL (reference sequence). Note on this clone: Antigen specificity is unknown.

Clones were sequenced by immunoSEQ multiplex PCR, and TCRdb holds only the in-frame ones, with some missing. This sample has more than 300,000 clones, with around 84% found just once. Treatment specified: around 19 received Ad26.COV2.S at low or high dose, single or two shots; five or six received placebo; per-sample allocation not given. Day 63 after the first vaccine or placebo injection was the time point for sampling. The chain joins TRBV3-1 (or the pseudogene TRBV3-2) to TRBJ1-5, with D tentatively TRBD1 (6 bases). The source material was peripheral blood, sampled in a trial of Ad26.COV2.S vaccine versus placebo. This receptor was taken from a person between 18 and 59 years old who received the Ad26.COV2.S COVID-19 vaccine or a placebo. The CDR3 spells CASSLSTGLNQPQHF. CDR3 nucleotide sequence: TGTGCCAGCAGCCTTTCGACAGGCCTCAATCAGCCCCAGCATTTT.